A single sample gave rise to the 6 T cell receptor beta chains below, sequenced in a study of type 1 regulatory T cells (TCRdb year 2021). Sequencing took place on an Illumina MiSeq. The public reads were run again by TCRdb, first through fastp at Q25 and then through MiXCR, and only productive beta chains were kept. Each CDR3 protein gets just one entry, which takes the most common genes and DNA from the rows behind it. The sample data list 90,000 to 100,000 distinct CDR3 sequences, and around 30% of these were observed just once. The leading ten clones occupy 2% to 2.5% of the sample. The specimen sequenced was CD4+ T cells, either the whole sample or a sorted fraction (not recorded which). The receptor source for this set is a human donor in good health.

This chain uses TRBV7-2 with TRBJ2-1, with TRBD2 matching 8 bases. This CDR3 region has 14 residues. Germline CDR1 reads SGHTA; CDR2 reads FQGNSA. The J segment lost 7 bases and the V segment lost 1 base, leaving 3 bases of the junction unmatched. The CDR3 sequence: CASSLGLANNEQFF. CDR3 sequence (DNA): TGTGCCAGCAGCTTAGGACTAGCGAATAATGAGCAGTTCTTC.

This clonotype was detected only a few times. The chain links TRBV28 to TRBJ2-7, with TRBD2 matching over 16 bases. The CDR3 consists of 19 residues. V lost 3 bases and J lost 0; bases outside the gene matches: 8. CDR1 MDHEN and CDR2 SYDVKM come from the germline V gene. The CDR3 DNA is TGTGCCAGCAGTTTTTCGGGACTAGCGGGAGGGAGGAGCTCCTACGAGCAGTACTTC. It translates to CASSFSGLAGGRSSYEQYF. The full variable domain, rest sourced from reference TRBV28 and TRBJ2-7, is DVKVTQSSRYLVKRTGEKVFLECVQDMDHENMFWYRQDPGLGLRLIYFSYDVKMKEKGDIPEGYSVSREKKERFSLILESASTNQTSMYLCASSFSGLAGGRSSYEQYFGPGTRLTVT.

This clonotype was seen many times. This chain joins TRBV20-1 and TRBJ2-3; D is undetermined. Trimming took 7 bases from V and 0 from J, leaving 11 bases between them. Germline values: CDR1 DFQATT, CDR2 SNEGSKA (reference sequence). This CDR3 region has 13 residues. CDR3 coding DNA: TGCAGTGTTGACGGAACTAGCACAGATACGCAGTATTTT. This encodes CSVDGTSTDTQYF.

This clonotype was picked up a small number of times. The V and J genes are TRBV29-1 and TRBJ2-7, with 8 bases aligning to TRBD2. Unmatched junction bases numbered 10, after V lost 6 bases and J lost 0 bases. Looked up from germline, CDR1 is SQVTM and CDR2 is ANQGSEA. The CDR3 runs 15 residues. In DNA, the CDR3 is TGCAGCGTCGCCACAAGCGGGAGTTTCTCCTACGAGCAGTACTTC. This sequence encodes CSVATSGSFSYEQYF.

The chain joins TRBV27 to TRBJ2-1; the match to TRBD2 covers 10 bases. Trimming took 2 bases from V and 7 from J; bases not matched to a gene: 5. The CDR3 spans 15 residues. Per the germline V gene, CDR1 is MNHEY and CDR2 is SMNVEV (reference sequence). CDR3 sequence reads: CASSLTGTSVNEQFF. DNA for the CDR3: TGTGCCAGCAGTTTAACCGGGACTAGCGTAAATGAGCAGTTCTTC.

The chain links TRBV3-1 to TRBJ2-1; D not resolved. This CDR3 region has 17 residues. Between the trimmed V and J ends, which lost 7 bases and 9 bases, there was a span of 28 bases. Germline-derived CDR1 and CDR2 are LGHDT and YNNKEL (reference sequence). The chain's CDR3 is CASISRHPRTLFIEQFF. DNA for the CDR3: TGTGCCAGCATCTCAAGACACCCCAGGACCCTCTTTATTGAGCAGTTCTTC.